What follows are 18 T cell receptor beta chains derived from one specimen sequenced in a study of blood T cells in healthy people across ages. Primed by a sample-barcoded 5' primer and a J-beta primer mix, a second PCR proceeded for about 7 to 12 cycles. TCRdb itself ran the 5' RACE reads through MiXCR, one entry per CDR3 protein. The sample holds about 780,000 distinct CDR3 sequences, around 45% seen once. Sequences were obtained from blood. Receptors were obtained from an older man in good health.

The chain employs TRBV7-9 and TRBJ2-6, with 10 bases identical to TRBD1. V lost 0 bases and J lost 0; bases outside the gene matches: 2. This CDR3 has 18 amino acids. CDR1 SEHNR and CDR2 FQNEAQ come from the germline V gene (reference sequence). The CDR3 loop reads CASSLARTGGSGANVLTF. The CDR3 nucleotides read TGTGCCAGCAGCTTAGCTCGGACAGGGGGCTCTGGGGCCAACGTCCTGACTTTC.

The V gene is TRBV29-1, the J gene TRBJ2-5; D possibly uses TRBD1 or TRBD2 (6 bases each). This CDR3 contains 13 residues. The V gene lost 3 bases and the J gene lost 5 bases, with 13 bases spanning the gap. CDR1 and CDR2 from the germline V gene are SQVTM and ANQGSEA. This CDR3 is CSVDGGQWETQYF. CDR3 DNA: TGCAGCGTTGATGGGGGGCAGTGGGAGACCCAGTACTTC.

The chain uses TRBV12-3 or TRBV12-4 and TRBJ2-3; D is ambiguous. The ends were cut back, 8 bases at V and 0 bases at J, with 12 bases in the middle. CDR3 size: 14 residues. CDR3 in DNA: TGTGCCAGCGGGCAGAGAGCTAGCACAGATACGCAGTATTTT. This translates into CASGQRASTDTQYF.

The CDR3 coding sequence is TGCAGTGCTCCTTCCCGAGGGCCCGAGCAGTACTTC. This sequence encodes CSAPSRGPEQYF. This rearrangement joins TRBV20-1 to TRBJ2-7; TRBD2 is a possible D gene (5 bases). The germline CDR1 and CDR2 sequences are DFQATT and SNEGSKA (reference sequence). Trimming removed 5 bases from V and 6 bases from J, with 14 bases in between. The CDR3 totals 12 residues.

The gene calls are TRBV5-1 and TRBJ2-3, with 7 bases identical to TRBD2. The CDR3 length is 14 residues. V lost 5 bases and J lost 3; bases outside the gene matches: 6. The germline V gene has CDR1 SGHRS and CDR2 YFSETQ. CDR3 protein: CASRRRELTDTQYF. The CDR3 DNA reads TGCGCCAGCAGGAGGCGGGAGCTTACAGATACGCAGTATTTT.

Regarding this clonotype: Compared with germline, one end of the junction differs, possibly owing to a read error. The chain recombines TRBV15 with TRBJ2-6; D may be TRBD1 (5 bases). Germline lookup yields CDR1 LNHNV and CDR2 YYDKDF (reference sequence). This CDR3 contains 14 residues. The CDR3 DNA is TGTGCCACCAGCAGAGGTGCTGGGGCCAACGTCCCGACTTTC. Its translation is CATSRGAGANVPTF.

The chain links TRBV5-4 to TRBJ2-1, with TRBD2 as a possible D gene (6 bases). V was clipped by 4 bases and J by 8 bases, with 13 bases between them. Germline V gene lookup returns CDR1 SGHNT and CDR2 YYREEE (reference sequence). This CDR3 contains 13 residues. The CDR3 DNA is TGTGCCAGCAGCCGCCCCGGGGGATATGAGCAGTTCTTC. It encodes CASSRPGGYEQFF.

The chain links TRBV2 to TRBJ2-5; D remains ambiguous. CDR1 and CDR2 from the germline V gene are SNHLY and FYNNEI. The CDR3 consists of 11 residues. Trimming removed 6 bases at V and 7 bases at J, with 9 bases between. The CDR3 DNA reads as TGTGCCAGCAGGACCGAGCGGACCCAGTACTTC. The encoded protein is CASRTERTQYF.

The rearrangement uses TRBV7-3 and TRBJ2-5; TRBD2 agrees at 7 bases. Germline V gene sequence: CDR1 SGHTA, CDR2 FQGTGA. The CDR3 spans 13 residues. Losses at the gene ends were 4 bases for V and 11 bases for J; bases not matched to a gene: 10. Written as DNA, the CDR3 is TGTGCCAGCAGCTCGACTAGCTTCAATGAGCAGTACTTC. Protein: CASSSTSFNEQYF.

The J gene is TRBJ2-7, the V gene TRBV7-2; TRBD2 aligns across 13 bases. The germline CDR1 and CDR2 sequences are SGHTA and FQGNSA. Unmatched junction bases numbered 4, after V lost 1 base and J lost 4 bases. CDR3 length equals 16 residues. CDR3 amino acids: CASSLGTSGSFYEQYF. The CDR3 nucleotides read TGTGCCAGCAGCTTAGGGACTAGCGGGAGTTTTTACGAGCAGTACTTC. The whole variable domain, filled in from reference TRBV7-2 and TRBJ2-7, reads GAGVSQSPSNKVTEKGKDVELRCDPISGHTALYWYRQSLGQGLEFLIYFQGNSAPDKSGLPSDRFSAERTGGSVSTLTIQRTQQEDSAVYLCASSLGTSGSFYEQYFGPGTRLTVT.

In nucleotides, the CDR3 is TGCAGCGTATCAAACCCGGGACAGCAAGAGACCCAGTACTTC. Translating it yields CSVSNPGQQETQYF. The chain carries TRBV29-1 and TRBJ2-5; 7 bases match TRBD1. The trim removed 6 bases at V and 2 bases at J, leaving 9 bases unmatched. Germline V lookup: CDR1 SQVTM, CDR2 ANQGSEA. This CDR3 region has 14 residues.

The table lists this clonotype with many counts. This CDR3 reads CASSQVSAGDTYNEQFF. CDR3 DNA: TGTGCCAGCAGCCAAGTCTCAGCGGGGGACACCTACAATGAGCAGTTCTTC. V gene TRBV4-2 combines with J gene TRBJ2-1; 8 positions agree with TRBD2. CDR1 and CDR2 (germline): LGHNA, YNFKEQ. The CDR3 is 17 residues long. Trimming removed 1 base from V and 2 bases from J; junction bases left unmatched: 7.

The gene calls are TRBV6-2 or TRBV6-3 and TRBJ1-2; a possible D gene is TRBD1 (5 bases). Germline V lookup: CDR1 MNHEY, CDR2 SVGEGT. With 6 bases removed from V and 7 bases from J, the gap between germline ends came to 15 bases. This CDR3 is built from 13 residues. In DNA, the CDR3 is TGTGCCAGCAGCGACCGGGGGAATGCTGGCTACACCTTC. It encodes CASSDRGNAGYTF.

This clonotype was detected many times. The V gene is TRBV9, the J gene TRBJ2-1, with 12 bases that match TRBD2. Trimming at V came to 4 bases and at J to 0 bases, leaving 8 bases not matched to a gene. Germline V CDR1 and CDR2: SGDLS, YYNGEE. The CDR3 is 18 residues long. The CDR3 region is CASSPRLAGDLSYNEQFF. The CDR3 region has the DNA TGTGCCAGCAGCCCCCGACTAGCGGGAGATCTCTCCTACAATGAGCAGTTCTTC.

The V call is TRBV9, the J call TRBJ2-7; weak D call: TRBD2 (6 bases). Trimming cost V 1 base and J 2 bases, with 13 bases left between them. The germline gives CDR1 SGDLS, CDR2 YYNGEE. The CDR3 totals 15 residues. CDR3: CASSVSGGTAYEQYF. CDR3 nucleotide sequence: TGTGCCAGCAGCGTAAGCGGAGGGACCGCCTACGAGCAGTACTTC.

This clonotype was recorded many times. In DNA, the CDR3 is TGTGCCAGCAGCCTTTCTAACGGAGTGGTCAATGAGCAGTTCTTC. This codes for CASSLSNGVVNEQFF. The chain is built from TRBV3-1 and TRBJ2-1, with D unresolved. The CDR3 consists of 15 residues. Trimming took off 4 bases at V and 6 bases at J, with 16 bases between the two ends. Germline V CDR1 and CDR2: LGHDT, YNNKEL (reference sequence).

The chain uses TRBV11-2 and TRBJ2-3; TRBD2 matches at 8 bases. The CDR3 is made up of 17 amino acids. Germline V CDR1 and CDR2: SGHAT, FQNNGV. The V segment lost 1 base and the J segment 1 base; nucleotides outside the gene matches: 7. In nucleotides, the CDR3 is TGTGCCAGCAGCTTAGCGGGGGGGCGCGGGGGCACAGATACGCAGTATTTT. It yields the protein CASSLAGGRGGTDTQYF.

This clonotype came up many times. The rearrangement uses TRBV14 and TRBJ2-5, with D unresolved. Germline values: CDR1 SGHDN, CDR2 FVKESK. The CDR3 spans 11 residues. V gave up 3 bases and J gave up 5 bases, with 4 bases separating them. For the CDR3, the DNA is TGTGCCAGCAGCCAGTCCGAGACCCAGTACTTC. This sequence encodes CASSQSETQYF.